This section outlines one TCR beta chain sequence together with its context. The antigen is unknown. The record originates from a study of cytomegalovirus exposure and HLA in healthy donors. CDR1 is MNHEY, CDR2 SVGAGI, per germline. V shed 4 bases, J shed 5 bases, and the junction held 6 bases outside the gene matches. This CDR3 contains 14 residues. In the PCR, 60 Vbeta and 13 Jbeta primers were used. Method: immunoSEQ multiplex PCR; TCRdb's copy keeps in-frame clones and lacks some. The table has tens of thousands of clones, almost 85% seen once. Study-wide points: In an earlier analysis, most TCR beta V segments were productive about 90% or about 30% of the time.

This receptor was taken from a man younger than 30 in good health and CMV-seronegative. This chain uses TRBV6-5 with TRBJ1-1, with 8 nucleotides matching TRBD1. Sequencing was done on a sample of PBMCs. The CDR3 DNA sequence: TGTGCCAGCAGTTTTCAGGGGGCGAGAACTGAAGCTTTCTTT. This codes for CASSFQGARTEAFF.